The source of this TCR beta chain is a study of long-term antiretroviral therapy in people with HIV (dated by TCRdb to between 2021 and 2024). A note on the overall study: Collection of the earliest samples took place about a decade ahead of the 2015 WHO recommendation for immediate ART, at a time when ART was typically delayed until CD4 counts fell. This retrospective serial study examined whether starting ART and sustained HIV suppression were associated with changes in the composition and diversity of the TRB repertoire in peripheral blood. From 25 to 30 adults with confirmed HIV infection, the cohort provided under 250 cryopreserved PBMC samples, gathered serially across a mean of approximately six years (range 1-12). Among the roughly 30 participants with HIV, about 11 were female. No cross-contamination during QIAcube processing turned up in test extractions that ran a monoclonal T-cell line alongside 33 polyclonal samples.

Trimming takes 1 base from V and 0 bases from J, and the germline ends sit 7 bases apart. There are 14 amino acids in the CDR3, from cysteine to phenylalanine inclusive. The only DNA kept is the CDR3, 42 bases in frame from the first base. CDR1 is given as SGHDT and CDR2 as YYEEEE, both from the germline V gene. Sequencing of the TRB variable region was done with the immunoSEQ hsTCRB v3.0 assay at survey level resolution. A depth of roughly 40,000-55,000 T-cell genomes per sample was targeted for TRB sequencing. TRB libraries were pooled and sequenced on an Illumina MiSeq using a v3 150-cycle kit. In the source study's methods: Analysis of repertoires was carried out in R inside a reproducible Nextflow workflow spanning QC, data transformation and analysis. LymphoSeq2, an R package for AIRR-Seq data exploration, was used to implement custom analyses. Four samples yielding fewer than 5000 total TRB sequences were excluded, leaving roughly 200 analyzed HIV repertoires. Among the 200 or so HIV repertoires that were kept, 59 were collected before ART initiation and over 120 were collected after ART initiation. Repertoires were downsampled to 5000 TRB nucleotide sequences, and summary statistics were averaged over 100 downsampling iterations. The analysis kept only TRB sequences whose CDR3 regions were at least seven amino acids long. Two measures captured diversity: a Shannon entropy-derived clonality score and the Gini coefficient. In the repertoire networks, any two of the top 5000 CDR3 amino acid sequences were connected whenever the two sequences differed by an edit distance of one. For TRB CDR3 amino acid sequences, antigen specificity groups and MHC restriction were predicted with GLIPH2. Known CMV, EBV, HIV or tissue antigen associations were flagged by matching CDR3 amino acid sequences against VDJdb and McPAS-TCR. Pre-ART, post-ART and control groups were compared with Wilcoxon signed-rank tests and Holm-Bonferroni correction. Held by TCRdb, this immuneACCESS table contains in-frame sequences only and omits some clones. Under half of the omission traces to an unresolved V gene where checked; the cause of the rest is unknown. The V and J calls and the clone size are those of that table, but D and trimming were determined from the DNA. The sample table contains 35,000 to 40,000 clones; only one count was recorded for 85% to 95% of them. 3.6% of the sample is taken by the ten largest.

Points the paper makes about the study in general: Inferences about post-ART repertoire changes are limited because no data were available on ART adherence, viral resistance or therapy changes. Starting ART was linked to a significant rise in TRB diversity, yet even with long-term ART the diversity remained significantly lower than in transplant donor controls. At every time point, the repertoire was dominated by expanded TRB clones first identified before ART initiation, although this dominance fluctuated and, in many PLHIV, declined after ART. The samples span the years 2004 to 2017, and the ART regimens used may be less effective than current regimens. CDR3 length ranges in HIV repertoires were narrower than in controls, and network structure suggested an antigen-experienced repertoire with only a slight naive shift after ART. Since PBMC availability was limited, sequencing covered only the TCR beta chain, with no alpha chain pairing. Because cell numbers in pre-ART samples were limited, unsorted PBMC were profiled instead of sorted CD4+ and CD8+ T cells.

Participants were included only if at least one PBMC sample before ART initiation and at least two post-ART samples were available. All participants with HIV were treated in the United States of America. Before DNA extraction, cryopreserved samples of about 0.95-11 million PBMC were thawed and then washed. At the time of the earliest PBMC sample for each participant with HIV, ages ranged from 23 to 54 years. Per participant, PBMC samples came from 1-4 timepoints prior to ART initiation and 2-8 timepoints following ART initiation, for a median of 7 samples. For every participant, serial HIV viral load, CD4+ T-cell count, ART history and demographic data were obtained. Genomic DNA was extracted from unsorted PBMC with a Qiagen kit on a QIAcube, processed in batches of 12 samples. This clone was seen a single time. Its antigen is currently not known. Within one base of it there is no much larger clone, and no base qualities were kept.

The sample in question was unsorted PBMCs, obtained 4.1 years after starting antiretroviral therapy. The V and J genes are TRBV5-6 and TRBJ1-1; no D segment can be confidently identified. This TCR was recovered from a woman in her forties or fifties with HIV. CDR3 protein: CASSLNRLNTEAFF. In nucleotides, the sequence is TGTGCCAGCAGCTTGAATCGGCTGAACACTGAAGCTTTCTTT.